This T cell receptor (beta chain) was captured in a study of shared clonotypes between healthy human individuals. In the CD4+ fraction, cells were divided into CD45RA+ naive and CD45RA-negative memory subsets. The CDR3 is made up of 14 amino acids. V dropped 5 bases and J dropped 1; count of bases not matched to a gene: 4. Germline assignment: CDR1 MGHDK and CDR2 SYGVNS. Measured with immunoSEQ multiplex PCR; TCRdb has only the in-frame clones, and not every one. The sample carries about 2.4 million clones, approximately 94% recorded once. Sequences were obtained from naive CD4+ T cells from PBMCs. The sample's subset: CD45RA+ positively selected. This receptor was taken from a man aged 18-30 years in good health. Some clones in this sample may be carry-over from other donors' samples. The chain uses TRBV25-1 and TRBJ2-7; 8 bases align to TRBD1. The CDR3 DNA reads TGTGCCAGCAGTTCCACAGGGGGTTCCTACGAGCAGTACTTC. This encodes CASSSTGGSYEQYF.